A selection of T cell receptor beta chains follows, all from one sample in a study of T cell changes during pregnancy in multiple sclerosis. Method: immunoSEQ multiplex PCR; TCRdb's copy keeps in-frame clones and lacks some. The table lists 100,000 or so clones, less than 95% of them singletons, with roughly 0.79% in the top ten. The sequencing here drew on peripheral blood, taken in the second trimester of pregnancy. The receptors here all came from a female donor in good health, enrolled as a control in a pregnancy study. CDR3s include the opening cysteine and the closing phenylalanine or tryptophan. Fields, in order: clone size, J gene, D gene, V gene, CDR3 DNA, CDR3 protein. The D gene is left open where the match is weak. Rows give clone size only sometimes, using once, few, many, or a class for an expanded clone.

.,TRBJ2-2,.,TRBV25-1,TGTGCCAGCAGCAACCGTACAGGTTACACCGGGGAGCTGTTTTTT,CASSNRTGYTGELFF
.,TRBJ2-7,.,TRBV19,TGTGCCAGCTCGACAGGTGCCAACGAGCAGTACTTC,CASSTGANEQYF
.,TRBJ1-4,.,TRBV5-4,TGTGCCAGCAGCTTGGGACCGGCCGGAGTTGAAAAACTGTTTTTT,CASSLGPAGVEKLFF
once,TRBJ2-7,TRBD2,TRBV18,TGTGCCAGCTCAGCTCCTATTAGCGGGGCATACGAGCAGTACTTC,CASSAPISGAYEQYF
.,TRBJ1-1,.,TRBV25-1,TGTGCCAGCAGTGGCCAGTTCGTTGAAGCTTTCTTT,CASSGQFVEAFF
.,TRBJ2-1,.,TRBV9,TGTGCCAGCAGCGTAGGTGCGAGAAGCTCCTACAATGAGCAGTTCTTC,CASSVGARSSYNEQFF
.,TRBJ2-5,TRBD1,TRBV6-5,TGTGCCAGCAGTTCCGGGACAGGGGAGGGTTGGGAGACCCAGTACTTC,CASSSGTGEGWETQYF
.,TRBJ1-3,.,TRBV2,TGTGCCAGCAGTGCGCAGGGTAACTCTGGAAACACCATATATTTT,CASSAQGNSGNTIYF
.,TRBJ2-2,.,TRBV30,TGTGCCTGGAGTGTACCAGACAGGAGATGGACCGGGGAGCTGTTTTTT,CAWSVPDRRWTGELFF
.,TRBJ2-1,TRBD2,TRBV15,TGTGCCACCAGCCATTCCGGGTTCGGGAGGGCAGAACAGTTCTTC,CATSHSGFGRAEQFF
.,TRBJ1-2,.,TRBV18,TGTGCCAGCTCACCGGGAGGGTACGAGGTCTATGGCTACACCTTC,CASSPGGYEVYGYTF
.,TRBJ1-6,.,TRBV27,TGTGCCAGCAGTTTAACAGGGCCGCTTTATAATTCACCCCTCCACTTT,CASSLTGPLYNSPLHF
once,TRBJ2-1,.,TRBV5-6,TGTGCCAGCAGCGGCGGACAGTACAATGAGCAGTTCTTC,CASSGGQYNEQFF
.,TRBJ2-3,TRBD2,TRBV4-1,TGCGCCAGCAGCCAAGGTGTGGGACTAGGCACAGATACGCAGTATTTT,CASSQGVGLGTDTQYF
.,TRBJ1-2,.,TRBV6-1,TGTGCCGGCGAGACTGGGGGGTATGGCTACACCTTC,CAGETGGYGYTF
once,TRBJ2-1,TRBD2,TRBV9,TGTGCCAGCAGCCCCGGGGGGAATGATAGGCACAATGAGCAGTTCTTC,CASSPGGNDRHNEQFF
.,TRBJ1-4,.,TRBV18,TGTGCCAGCTCACCATCAACAGGGTTTCCGAATGAAAAACTGTTTTTT,CASSPSTGFPNEKLFF
.,TRBJ1-2,TRBD1,TRBV27,TGTGCCAGCAGTTTTTCCGGACAGGGCCACTATGGCTACACCTTC,CASSFSGQGHYGYTF
.,TRBJ2-3,TRBD2,TRBV5-6,TGTGCCAGCAGCTTGGTATTTAGCGGGGGTGATACGCAGTATTTT,CASSLVFSGGDTQYF
.,TRBJ2-5,.,TRBV7-2,TGTGCCAGCAGCTTAGTAGCGCGAGAGACCCAGTACTTC,CASSLVARETQYF
.,TRBJ1-2,TRBD1,TRBV6-5,TGTGCCAGCAGTTCCCCCCCGGCAGGGGGGTATGGCTACACCTTC,CASSSPPAGGYGYTF
once,TRBJ2-3,TRBD2,TRBV7-9,TGTGCCAGCAGCCCTACCGGGACTAGCGGGAGTCTGGATACGCAGTATTTT,CASSPTGTSGSLDTQYF
once,TRBJ2-5,.,TRBV2,TGTGCCAGCAGTGCCGGACTGGGGGAGACCCAGTACTTC,CASSAGLGETQYF
.,TRBJ1-2,TRBD1,TRBV4-1,TGCGCCAGCAGCAGAGGACAGGGAACCCTAGTAAACGGCTACACCTTC,CASSRGQGTLVNGYTF
.,TRBJ2-7,.,TRBV18,TGTGCCAGCTCACCACAGAACAGGGATTACGAGCAGTACTTC,CASSPQNRDYEQYF
.,TRBJ1-6,.,TRBV27,TGTGCCAGCAGTTCTTCAACAGGGAGAGCACCCCTCCACTTT,CASSSSTGRAPLHF
.,TRBJ2-4,TRBD2,TRBV5-1,TGCGCCAGCAGCTTACCGACTAGCGGGGGGCTGGCCAAAAACATTCAGTACTTC,CASSLPTSGGLAKNIQYF
once,TRBJ2-7,TRBD1,TRBV6-6,TGTGCCAGCAGAAACCCTGGGACAGGATCTTTGAACGAGCAGTACTTC,CASRNPGTGSLNEQYF
.,TRBJ1-4,TRBD1,TRBV27,TGTGCCAGCAGTTCCGGACAGGGCATTGGGGAACTGTTTTTT,CASSSGQGIGELFF
few,TRBJ2-7,TRBD1,TRBV19,TGTGCCAGTAGTAATCCGGGACAGGTATACGAGCAGTACTTC,CASSNPGQVYEQYF
once,TRBJ1-5,.,TRBV19,TGTGCCAGTAAGTGGAGGGGCAATCAGCCCCAGCATTTT,CASKWRGNQPQHF
.,TRBJ1-6,.,TRBV5-1,TGCGCCAGCAGCCCCACAGGGAATCGATCACCCCTCCACTTT,CASSPTGNRSPLHF
.,TRBJ1-4,TRBD1,TRBV6-5,TGTGCCAGCAGTTACACGACAGGGACTAATGAAAAACTGTTTTTT,CASSYTTGTNEKLFF
.,TRBJ1-1,TRBD1,TRBV7-8,TGTGCCAGCAGCTTCTCACAGGGGCTCAACACTGAAGCTTTCTTT,CASSFSQGLNTEAFF
.,TRBJ2-1,TRBD1,TRBV28,TGTGCCAGCAAAGGTCTCCCAGGGGGCGGGCCTACCTACAATGAGCAGTTCTTC,CASKGLPGGGPTYNEQFF
.,TRBJ2-7,TRBD2,TRBV12-5,TGTGCTAGTGGTCGGGGCAGCGGGATTTACGAGCAGTACTTC,CASGRGSGIYEQYF
.,TRBJ2-1,.,TRBV9,TGTGCCAGCAGCTCCGGGGGGCGTTACAATGAGCAGTTCTTC,CASSSGGRYNEQFF
.,TRBJ2-5,TRBD1,TRBV7-2,TGTGCCAGCAGTTTTCCGGGACAGGGAAAAGAGACCCAGTACTTC,CASSFPGQGKETQYF
.,TRBJ2-7,TRBD1,TRBV7-8,TGTGCCAGCAGCTCAGGGAGAGGGGGCAATGAGTACTTC,CASSSGRGGNEYF
.,TRBJ1-2,.,TRBV7-2,TGTGCCAGCAGTGACTACGACTCGAGCCGAAGAGGCTACACCTTC,CASSDYDSSRRGYTF
.,TRBJ2-1,TRBD2,TRBV6-1,TGTGCCACCGTACTAGCGGGGGGGTACAATGAGCAGTTCTTC,CATVLAGGYNEQFF
.,TRBJ1-3,TRBD1,TRBV5-4,TGTGCCAGCAGCGGCGGGACAGGGGGAGGATACCCCATATATTTT,CASSGGTGGGYPIYF
.,TRBJ2-1,TRBD1,TRBV15,TGTGCCACCAGCAGAGATAGGGACAGCCTCAATGAGCAGTTCTTC,CATSRDRDSLNEQFF
.,TRBJ2-7,.,TRBV7-9,TGTGCCAGCAGCTTAGCAGGGGACGAGCAGTACTTC,CASSLAGDEQYF
.,TRBJ2-3,.,TRBV7-2,TGTGCCAGCGCCTCTAGCTGGGGAAACACAGATACGCAGTATTTT,CASASSWGNTDTQYF